The 28 T cell receptor beta chains in this list originate from one sample, sequenced in a study of T cell responses to AZD1222 COVID-19 vaccine. The repertoire was sequenced with immunoSEQ multiplex PCR; TCRdb's copy has only in-frame clones and lacks some. Of about 110,000 clones detected, around 82% appear once; the ten largest clones hold about 9.7%. The sequenced sample was peripheral blood, obtained on day 0 of AZD1222 vaccination. These receptors all come from an adult in good health.

Here the CDR3 reads CAISPTGVMNTEAFF. The CDR3 DNA reads as TGTGCCATCAGCCCGACAGGGGTAATGAACACTGAAGCTTTCTTT. J is TRBJ1-1 and V is TRBV10-3; 8 nucleotides match TRBD1. The CDR3 runs to 15 residues. Trimming at V came to 6 bases and at J to 0 bases, leaving 6 bases not matched to a gene. From germline, CDR1 is ENHRY and CDR2 SYGVKD.

The chain uses TRBV10-3 and TRBJ1-1; D not certain. V was clipped by 1 base and J by 3 bases, with 9 bases between them. The CDR3 sequence is 14 residues long. Per the germline V gene, CDR1 is ENHRY and CDR2 is SYGVKD. The chain's CDR3 is CAISELGGDTEAFF. CDR3 bases: TGTGCCATCAGTGAGTTAGGTGGGGACACTGAAGCTTTCTTT.

The rearrangement uses TRBV28 and TRBJ2-1; TRBD1 aligns across 8 bases. Germline V gene data show CDR1 as MDHEN and CDR2 as SYDVKM. V dropped 7 bases and J dropped 7; count of bases not matched to a gene: 6. The CDR3 extends over 13 amino acids. The CDR3 nucleotides are TGTGCCAGCATAGGGACAGGTAGAAATGAGCAGTTCTTC. It codes for CASIGTGRNEQFF.

This rearrangement joins TRBV29-1 to TRBJ2-1; the match to TRBD1 covers 9 bases. V gave up 3 bases and J gave up 2 bases; unmatched junction bases: 8. Looked up from germline, CDR1 is SQVTM and CDR2 is ANQGSEA. CDR3 size: 16 residues. CDR3 region: CSVEPYTGGPYNEQFF. CDR3 nucleotides: TGCAGCGTTGAGCCTTATACAGGGGGCCCCTACAATGAGCAGTTCTTC.

The chain has TRBV15 and TRBJ2-1; D uncertain. The CDR3 has 16 residues. V lost 0 bases and J 2 bases, leaving 11 bases between the germline ends. Germline V gene data show CDR1 as LNHNV and CDR2 as YYDKDF (reference sequence). The CDR3 protein is CATSRDRGDAYNEQFF. CDR3 coding DNA: TGTGCCACCAGCAGAGATCGCGGAGACGCCTACAATGAGCAGTTCTTC.

The chain is built from TRBV28 and TRBJ1-1, with TRBD1 identical over 7 bases. V trimming: 6 bases; J trimming: 8 bases; junction bases outside the gene matches: 6. The CDR3 extends over 12 amino acids. Germline lookup yields CDR1 MDHEN and CDR2 SYDVKM. The CDR3 region is CASRWGQFEAFF. The CDR3 region has the DNA TGTGCCAGCAGATGGGGACAGTTCGAAGCTTTCTTT.

The chain employs TRBV19 and TRBJ1-1; tentative D call: TRBD1 (5 bases). V was clipped by 6 bases and J by 0 bases, with 11 bases between them. Germline values: CDR1 LNHDA, CDR2 SQIVND (reference sequence). The CDR3 is made up of 14 amino acids. CDR3 bases: TGTGCCAGTAGGACAGTCTTCATGAACACTGAAGCTTTCTTT. Its protein product is CASRTVFMNTEAFF. The full variable domain, in which reference TRBV19 and TRBJ1-1 provide the parts outside the CDR3, is DGGITQSPKYLFRKEGQNVTLSCEQNLNHDAMYWYRQDPGQGLRLIYYSQIVNDFQKGDIAEGYSVSREKKESFPLTVTSAQKNPTAFYLCASRTVFMNTEAFFGQGTRLTVV.

Only a few counts were recorded for this clone. V and J are TRBV28 and TRBJ1-1; D is undetermined. This CDR3 contains 11 residues. V lost 6 bases to trimming and J lost 3 bases, with 5 bases between them. Per germline, CDR1 MDHEN and CDR2 SYDVKM. This chain's CDR3 is CASSSYTEAFF. The CDR3 nucleotides read TGTGCCAGCAGCTCGTACACTGAAGCTTTCTTT.

V is TRBV28 and J is TRBJ1-2, with unresolved D. Per the germline V gene, CDR1 is MDHEN and CDR2 is SYDVKM. The V end lost 3 bases, the J end lost 7 bases, and 6 bases lay between the germline ends. This CDR3 is 11 amino acids long. CDR3 DNA: TGTGCCAGCAGTTTTGACGGTGGCTACACCTTC. The encoded protein is CASSFDGGYTF.

This clone was seen a single time. The chain carries TRBV28 and TRBJ2-7, with 8 nucleotides matching TRBD1. The CDR3 runs to 14 residues. Germline V gives CDR1 MDHEN, CDR2 SYDVKM. The trim removed 4 bases at V and 1 base at J, leaving 3 bases unmatched. CDR3 protein: CASSWTGSSYEQYF. The CDR3 nucleotides read TGTGCCAGCAGTTGGACAGGGAGTTCCTACGAGCAGTACTTC.

The rearrangement links TRBV2 to TRBJ2-7; the D is unclear. Germline-derived CDR1 and CDR2 are SNHLY and FYNNEI. Between the trimmed V and J ends, which lost 1 base and 2 bases, there was a span of 6 bases. The CDR3 totals 13 residues. The CDR3 loop is CASSEGRTYEQYF. CDR3 DNA: TGTGCCAGCAGTGAAGGCAGGACCTACGAGCAGTACTTC.

This clone has just a few counts. The CDR3 loop reads CASNQKGQPQHF. The DNA for the CDR3 is TGTGCCAGCAACCAAAAGGGCCAGCCCCAGCATTTT. The chain links TRBV28 to TRBJ1-5; D is unclear. The germline CDR1 and CDR2 sequences are MDHEN and SYDVKM. Trimming stripped 7 bases from V and 7 bases from J, with 11 bases between. CDR3 length equals 12 residues.

This sequence joins TRBV28 and TRBJ2-3; the match to TRBD2 covers 8 bases. The V segment lost 2 bases and the J segment 8 bases; nucleotides outside the gene matches: 6. Germline CDR1 reads MDHEN; CDR2 reads SYDVKM. The CDR3 totals 14 residues. CDR3 sequence (DNA): TGTGCCAGCAGTTTAAAGGCGGGGGGAGTTACGCAGTATTTT. Encoded protein: CASSLKAGGVTQYF.

The gene calls are TRBV15 and TRBJ1-2, with 7 nucleotides matching TRBD1. The CDR3 consists of 17 residues. V lost 0 bases and J lost 2; bases outside the gene matches: 9. CDR1 is LNHNV and CDR2 is YYDKDF in the germline V gene (reference sequence). CDR3 sequence (DNA): TGTGCCACCAGCAGAGATCCAGGGGGAACTCTGAACTATGGCTACACCTTC. Its translation: CATSRDPGGTLNYGYTF.

The J gene is TRBJ2-5, the V gene TRBV7-2; D remains ambiguous. Deletions cut 0 bases from V and 2 bases from J, with 4 bases between. The CDR3 contains 13 residues. Germline V CDR1 and CDR2: SGHTA, FQGNSA. The CDR3 DNA sequence: TGTGCCAGCAGCTTAGCAGTTCAAGAGACCCAGTACTTC. Its translation is CASSLAVQETQYF.

The gene calls are TRBV6-1 and TRBJ1-4; 7 nucleotides line up with TRBD1. The CDR3 is 13 amino acids. Per the germline V gene, CDR1 is MNHNS and CDR2 is SASEGT. Unmatched junction bases numbered 0, after V lost 1 base and J lost 7 bases. For the CDR3, the DNA is TGTGCCAGCAGTGAAGACAGGGGTGAAAAACTGTTTTTT. Translating it yields CASSEDRGEKLFF.

This chain joins TRBV6-5 and TRBJ1-5; weak D call: TRBD1 (6 bases). Germline CDR1 is MNHEY and CDR2 is SVGAGI. The ends were cut back, 6 bases at V and 0 bases at J, with 12 bases in the middle. The CDR3 extends over 15 amino acids. The CDR3 sequence: CASSKRTASNQPQHF. The CDR3 bases are TGTGCCAGCAGCAAGAGGACAGCTAGCAATCAGCCCCAGCATTTT.

This rearrangement joins TRBV6-5 to TRBJ1-2; 8 positions agree with TRBD1. V lost 4 bases to trimming and J lost 4 bases; unmatched junction nucleotides: 11. Per the germline V gene, CDR1 is MNHEY and CDR2 is SVGAGI. This CDR3 spans 16 amino acids. The CDR3 nucleotides read TGTGCCAGCAGTTGGACAGGGCCTACTCGCGGCTATGGCTACACCTTC. As protein: CASSWTGPTRGYGYTF.

This rearrangement joins TRBV28 to TRBJ1-5; 7 positions agree with TRBD1. Trimming cost V 6 bases and J 7 bases; bases outside gene matches: 15. Germline CDR1 reads MDHEN; CDR2 reads SYDVKM. This CDR3 is 16 amino acids long. The CDR3 region is CASRPGGQSPRQPQHF. CDR3 coding DNA: TGTGCCAGCAGACCCGGGGGACAGTCCCCAAGGCAGCCCCAGCATTTT.

The rearrangement joins TRBV28 to TRBJ2-7, with D perhaps matching TRBD1 (6 bases). The CDR3 covers 14 residues. Trimming took 8 bases from V and 0 from J, leaving 14 bases between them. In germline, CDR1 is MDHEN, CDR2 SYDVKM. CDR3 bases: TGTGCCAGCCTCCGGGACACCGGCTCCTACGAGCAGTACTTC. It codes for CASLRDTGSYEQYF.

This sequence joins TRBV6-4 and TRBJ1-1; D perhaps matches TRBD1 (5 bases). The CDR3 spans 12 residues. Looked up from germline, CDR1 is MRHNA and CDR2 is SNTAGT. Trimming left V 2 bases short and J 10 bases short, with 11 bases between. CDR3 in DNA: TGTGCCAGCAGTGACGAGGGGAGGGTAGCTTTCTTT. It specifies CASSDEGRVAFF.

The CDR3 bases are TGTGCCAGCTCACCTGGTTCAGGGCCGGATGGCTACACCTTC. Translation gives CASSPGSGPDGYTF. J is TRBJ1-2 and V is TRBV18; D is possibly TRBD1 (5 bases). Looked up from germline, CDR1 is KGHSH and CDR2 is LQKENI. V lost 3 bases and J lost 6, with 14 bases in between. The CDR3 has 14 amino acids.

This chain links TRBV28 with TRBJ1-5; D ambiguous. CDR1 and CDR2 from the germline V gene are MDHEN and SYDVKM. With 6 bases removed from V and 6 bases from J, the gap between germline ends came to 9 bases. The length of the CDR3 is 12 residues. CDR3 sequence (DNA): TGTGCCAGCAGAAGGAGTGTTCAGCCCCAGCATTTT. This translates into CASRRSVQPQHF. The whole variable domain, filled in from reference TRBV28 and TRBJ1-5, reads DVKVTQSSRYLVKRTGEKVFLECVQDMDHENMFWYRQDPGLGLRLIYFSYDVKMKEKGDIPEGYSVSREKKERFSLILESASTNQTSMYLCASRRSVQPQHFGDGTRLSIL.

Only a few counts were recorded for this clone. The chain uses TRBV2 and TRBJ2-3; TRBD2 might be the D (6 bases). The V gene's germline CDR1 is SNHLY and CDR2 FYNNEI. Trimming cost V 4 bases and J 5 bases, with 19 bases left between them. The CDR3 loop spans 16 amino acids. The CDR3 sequence: CASSGGMGGRGDTQYF. CDR3 nucleotides: TGTGCCAGCAGTGGAGGAATGGGGGGTCGCGGAGATACGCAGTATTTT.

This chain joins TRBV7-2 and TRBJ2-1; 9 positions agree with TRBD2. This CDR3 has 16 amino acids. Germline CDR1 SGHTA, CDR2 FQGNSA. V shed 1 base and J 6 bases; nucleotides not matched to a gene: 7. CDR3: CASSLVGGGAPNEQFF. For the CDR3, the DNA is TGTGCCAGCAGCTTAGTGGGCGGGGGGGCCCCCAATGAGCAGTTCTTC.

The V call is TRBV4-1, the J call TRBJ2-3; unclear D gene. The CDR3 is 11 amino acids. Germline loops: CDR1 MGHRA, CDR2 YSYEKL. The V gene lost 2 bases and the J gene lost 13 bases, with 10 bases spanning the gap. CDR3 bases: TGCGCCAGCAGCCAATATGAGAACAAGTATTTT. Protein sequence: CASSQYENKYF.

The gene calls are TRBV18 and TRBJ1-2, with D perhaps matching TRBD1 (5 bases). Per germline, CDR1 KGHSH and CDR2 LQKENI. With 2 bases removed from V and 4 bases from J, the gap between germline ends came to 14 bases. The CDR3 contains 15 residues. DNA for the CDR3: TGTGCCAGCTCACCAATGAGGGGCTTAGGCTATGGCTACACCTTC. This gives the protein CASSPMRGLGYGYTF.

This chain uses TRBV28 with TRBJ1-5; D is unclear. CDR1 is MDHEN and CDR2 is SYDVKM in the germline V gene. The CDR3 is 13 residues long. V lost 4 bases to trimming and J lost 4 bases, with 8 bases between them. Written as DNA, the CDR3 is TGTGCCAGCAGTTGGGATGGGAATCAGCCCCAGCATTTT. Its protein is CASSWDGNQPQHF.